This entry describes one T cell receptor beta chain. This entry comes from a study of identical twins. TCRdb fed the 5' RACE reads into MiXCR, producing one record per CDR3 protein. The sample gives some 570,000 distinct CDR3 sequences, about a fifth of which show up once; 0.48% is in the top ten. Germline assignment: CDR1 SGDLS and CDR2 YYNGEE. CDR3 length: 14 amino acids. Trimming pared 4 bases from V and 0 bases from J, leaving 10 bases between. In addition, the sample was reused for a study of yellow fever vaccine responses in identical twins.

The rearrangement joins TRBV9 to TRBJ1-1, with D hard to call. Sequenced: CD4+ T cells sorted from blood. This TCR came from a woman between 18 and 30 years old in good health. The CDR3 nucleotides are TGTGCCAGCAGCAGGGCAAACATGAACACTGAAGCTTTCTTT. Translating it yields CASSRANMNTEAFF.